The 6 T cell receptor beta chains reported below all come from one sample, sequenced in a study of a mutant IDH1 vaccine in newly diagnosed glioma. No antigen is known for these receptors. Assay: immunoSEQ multiplex PCR; the TCRdb copy retains only in-frame clones and omits some. The sample holds tens of thousands of clones, more than 80% seen once. Time point: week 5, during vaccination. In every dose of vaccine, 300 ug of mutant IDH1 20-mer peptide was given alongside topical imiquimod. The sample here was PBMCs, taken from a glioma patient whose treatment included an IDH1 peptide vaccine. These receptors were collected from a man between 18 and 29 years old with glioma.

The chain links TRBV6-4 to TRBJ2-7, with 8 bases matching TRBD1. Germline CDR1 reads MRHNA; CDR2 reads SNTAGT. After removal of 3 bases from V and 3 bases from J, the junction contained 10 bases not matched to a gene. The CDR3 has 16 residues. CDR3 coding DNA: TGTGCCAGCAGTGAGGACGTTGACAGGGGCAACTACGAGCAGTACTTC. Protein: CASSEDVDRGNYEQYF.

V is TRBV30 and J is TRBJ1-2, with D unclear. V was trimmed by 4 bases and J by 0 bases, leaving 9 bases between them. Per the germline V gene, CDR1 is GTSNPN and CDR2 is SVGIG (reference sequence). This CDR3 region has 13 residues. CDR3 sequence reads: CAWTELANYGYTF. CDR3 sequence (DNA): TGTGCCTGGACAGAGCTGGCTAACTATGGCTACACCTTC. Together with reference TRBV30 and TRBJ1-2, the CDR3 gives the full variable domain: SQTIHQWPATLVQPVGSPLSLECTVEGTSNPNLYWYRQAAGRGLQLLFYSVGIGQISSEVPQNLSASRPQDRQFILSSKKLLLSDSGFYLCAWTELANYGYTFGSGTRLTVV.

CDR3 protein: CSVARGWETQYF. The DNA for the CDR3 is TGCAGCGTTGCGCGAGGTTGGGAGACCCAGTACTTC. The V gene is TRBV29-1, the J gene TRBJ2-5; D call uncertain. Per germline, CDR1 SQVTM and CDR2 ANQGSEA. V was shortened by 4 bases and J by 5 bases, with 11 bases between the two germline ends. The CDR3 sequence is 12 residues long.

In its sample, this clone was seen once. The gene calls are TRBV7-2 and TRBJ1-5; D call uncertain. CDR1 is SGHTA, CDR2 FQGNSA, per germline. Trimming took off 6 bases at V and 0 bases at J, with 12 bases between the two ends. There are 15 residues in the CDR3. The CDR3 loop reads CASSFHPFSNQPQHF. The CDR3 DNA is TGTGCCAGCAGTTTCCACCCCTTTAGCAATCAGCCCCAGCATTTT.

This chain joins TRBV4-2 and TRBJ2-2, with a possible D match to TRBD2 (8 bases). Trimming left V 2 bases short and J 4 bases short, with 17 bases between. This CDR3 has 17 amino acids. Per the germline V gene, CDR1 is LGHNA and CDR2 is YNFKEQ. The chain's CDR3 is CASSQLTGTSGTGELFF. In DNA, the CDR3 is TGTGCCAGCAGCCAATTGACAGGGACTAGTGGCACCGGGGAGCTGTTTTTT.

The CDR3 loop reads CACQVAGVRNTEAFF. CDR3 nucleotide sequence: TGTGCCTGCCAGGTCGCCGGGGTCCGGAACACTGAAGCTTTCTTT. The V and J genes are TRBV30 and TRBJ1-1; D call uncertain. This CDR3 has 15 residues. Trimming removed 6 bases at V and 1 base at J, with 18 bases between. Germline V gene lookup returns CDR1 GTSNPN and CDR2 SVGIG (reference sequence).